This T cell receptor (beta chain) was recorded in a study of CD8 T cells in ankylosing spondylitis. TCRdb ran MiXCR on the 5' RACE reads and lists one entry per CDR3 protein. Of 350,000 to 450,000 distinct CDR3 sequences detected, 20% to 30% appear once; the ten largest clones hold roughly 0.9%. Findings and caveats of the study: A motif in TCR beta, a set of under ten highly homologous variants, appeared characteristic of ankylosing spondylitis blood.

This clonotype was found a few times. The target antigen is unknown. The CDR3 has 14 amino acids. The germline CDR1 and CDR2 sequences are DFQATT and SNEGSKA (reference sequence). V lost 7 bases, J lost 2 bases, and 15 bases lay in between. The sequencing sample was made of blood, either unsorted or a sorted T cell fraction (not recorded which). This chain joins TRBV20-1 and TRBJ2-1; weak D call: TRBD2 (5 bases). This receptor was taken from a male donor with ankylosing spondylitis. The CDR3 DNA follows: TGCAGTGTCATCCTTAGCGAACCCTACAATGAGCAGTTCTTC. Encoded protein: CSVILSEPYNEQFF.